This T cell receptor beta chain was identified in a study of blood T cell repertoires in COVID-19 (dated by TCRdb to about 2020). Study-wide context: The collaborator samples originated in the United States, Italy and Spain and spanned the acute and convalescent phases of COVID-19. Deeply sampled blood TCRbeta repertoires from subjects exposed to, actively infected with, or recovered from COVID-19 were included in the dataset. The prospective study material was composed of cDNA or gDNA derived from T cells, B-cell-depleted T cells, or PBMCs. Where available, HLA class I and class II types were obtained from metadata supplied by the sample provider rather than from assay-based typing. Sample metadata almost always included a de-identified subject ID, COVID-19 status, age in years and sex. The repertoires were made available in a free public database intended to serve as a resource for research on the immune response to SARS-CoV-2. The samples were drawn from the first 160 participants of the ongoing ImmuneRACE study and from 950 to 1,500 subjects provided by 6 global collaborators. General findings and caveats noted by the study authors: Clinical and demographic metadata were provided uncurated, with the amount varying by source and participant.

The immunoSEQ Assay, a bias-controlled multiplex PCR, was used to amplify TCRbeta CDR3 regions from genomic DNA. Per the source publication's procedure: Within the assay, amplification of reference gene primers was used to estimate how many nucleated cells each sample contained. To quantify the absolute abundance of each unique TCRbeta CDR3 rearrangement, sequence reads were collapsed and filtered. For each sample, productive Simpson clonality was calculated by taking the square root of Simpson's diversity index across productive rearrangements. Imported from immuneACCESS, the table was reduced by TCRdb to in-frame sequences with V and J called. These copies leave out some clones; in studies compared against another copy, an unresolved V gene accounts for under half, and the cause of the remainder is not known. V and J calls and clone size follow that table, whereas D and trimming were derived from the DNA. The sample table records around 130,000 clones; about 92% of these occur just once. The ten biggest clones cover 3.7% of the sample.

Concerning this clone: Its antigen target is currently unknown. Per-base qualities were not stored, and no clone one base away is much larger.

Whole blood was collected in K2EDTA tubes by collaborating institutions according to the institutions' own protocols. For TCRbeta analysis, collaborators shipped samples as frozen whole blood, isolated PBMCs, or DNA extracted from either of those sample types. The sample taken for sequencing was peripheral blood. The clonotype originates from a man aged 50-60 years with active COVID-19.

Read as DNA, the sequence is TGTGCCAGCAGCCAGTCGACTAGCGGGTATGGGGATACGCAGTATTTT. This translates into CASSQSTSGYGDTQYF. This receptor chain uses TRBV4-2 and TRBJ2-3; the central 10 bases match TRBD2. There are 16 amino acids in the CDR3, from cysteine to phenylalanine inclusive. The only DNA kept is the CDR3, 48 bases in frame from the first base. V is pruned by 3 bases and J by 6 bases, leaving 9 bases of the junction without a gene match. Looking up the germline V gene yields CDR1 LGHNA and CDR2 YNFKEQ.